This TCR beta chain was sequenced for a study of identical twins. TCRdb re-called the 5' RACE reads with MiXCR, one entry per CDR3 protein. The repertoire includes just under 550,000 distinct CDR3 sequences, around 15% of them detected once, and around 0.4% sits in the top ten. The CDR3 covers 16 residues. Germline V gene sequence: CDR1 LGHDT, CDR2 YNNKEL (reference sequence). The trim removed 7 bases at V and 1 base at J, leaving 7 bases unmatched. This clonotype was seen a few times. Its antigen remains unidentified. Broader study findings: Twin pairs had excess sharing that was weaker in beta out-of-frame sequences.

In addition, the sample was reused for a study of yellow fever vaccine responses in identical twins.

This chain joins TRBV3-1 and TRBJ2-6, with TRBD1 matching 7 bases. This TCR was recovered from a woman between 18 and 30 years old in good health. Sequences were obtained from CD4+ T cells sorted from blood. DNA for the CDR3: TGTGCCAGCAACAACAGGGGTTTGTCTGGGGCCAACGTCCTGACTTTC. Protein sequence: CASNNRGLSGANVLTF. The full variable domain, its missing parts supplied by reference TRBV3-1 and TRBJ2-6, is DTAVSQTPKYLVTQMGNDKSIKCEQNLGHDTMYWYKQDSKKFLKIMFSYNNKELIINETVPNRFSPKSPDKAHLNLHINSLELGDSAVYFCASNNRGLSGANVLTFGAGSRLTVL.